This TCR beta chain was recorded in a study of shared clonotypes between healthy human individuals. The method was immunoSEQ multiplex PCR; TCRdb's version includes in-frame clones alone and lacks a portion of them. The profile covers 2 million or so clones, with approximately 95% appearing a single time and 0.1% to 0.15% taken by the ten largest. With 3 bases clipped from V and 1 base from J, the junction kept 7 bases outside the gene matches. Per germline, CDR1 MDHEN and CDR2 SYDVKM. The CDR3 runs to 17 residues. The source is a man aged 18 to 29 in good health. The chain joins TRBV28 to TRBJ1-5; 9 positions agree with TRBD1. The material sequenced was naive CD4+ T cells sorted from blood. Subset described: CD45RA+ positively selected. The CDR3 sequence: CASSFLGQGTSNQPQHF. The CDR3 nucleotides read TGTGCCAGCAGTTTCTTGGGACAGGGAACCAGCAATCAGCCCCAGCATTTT.